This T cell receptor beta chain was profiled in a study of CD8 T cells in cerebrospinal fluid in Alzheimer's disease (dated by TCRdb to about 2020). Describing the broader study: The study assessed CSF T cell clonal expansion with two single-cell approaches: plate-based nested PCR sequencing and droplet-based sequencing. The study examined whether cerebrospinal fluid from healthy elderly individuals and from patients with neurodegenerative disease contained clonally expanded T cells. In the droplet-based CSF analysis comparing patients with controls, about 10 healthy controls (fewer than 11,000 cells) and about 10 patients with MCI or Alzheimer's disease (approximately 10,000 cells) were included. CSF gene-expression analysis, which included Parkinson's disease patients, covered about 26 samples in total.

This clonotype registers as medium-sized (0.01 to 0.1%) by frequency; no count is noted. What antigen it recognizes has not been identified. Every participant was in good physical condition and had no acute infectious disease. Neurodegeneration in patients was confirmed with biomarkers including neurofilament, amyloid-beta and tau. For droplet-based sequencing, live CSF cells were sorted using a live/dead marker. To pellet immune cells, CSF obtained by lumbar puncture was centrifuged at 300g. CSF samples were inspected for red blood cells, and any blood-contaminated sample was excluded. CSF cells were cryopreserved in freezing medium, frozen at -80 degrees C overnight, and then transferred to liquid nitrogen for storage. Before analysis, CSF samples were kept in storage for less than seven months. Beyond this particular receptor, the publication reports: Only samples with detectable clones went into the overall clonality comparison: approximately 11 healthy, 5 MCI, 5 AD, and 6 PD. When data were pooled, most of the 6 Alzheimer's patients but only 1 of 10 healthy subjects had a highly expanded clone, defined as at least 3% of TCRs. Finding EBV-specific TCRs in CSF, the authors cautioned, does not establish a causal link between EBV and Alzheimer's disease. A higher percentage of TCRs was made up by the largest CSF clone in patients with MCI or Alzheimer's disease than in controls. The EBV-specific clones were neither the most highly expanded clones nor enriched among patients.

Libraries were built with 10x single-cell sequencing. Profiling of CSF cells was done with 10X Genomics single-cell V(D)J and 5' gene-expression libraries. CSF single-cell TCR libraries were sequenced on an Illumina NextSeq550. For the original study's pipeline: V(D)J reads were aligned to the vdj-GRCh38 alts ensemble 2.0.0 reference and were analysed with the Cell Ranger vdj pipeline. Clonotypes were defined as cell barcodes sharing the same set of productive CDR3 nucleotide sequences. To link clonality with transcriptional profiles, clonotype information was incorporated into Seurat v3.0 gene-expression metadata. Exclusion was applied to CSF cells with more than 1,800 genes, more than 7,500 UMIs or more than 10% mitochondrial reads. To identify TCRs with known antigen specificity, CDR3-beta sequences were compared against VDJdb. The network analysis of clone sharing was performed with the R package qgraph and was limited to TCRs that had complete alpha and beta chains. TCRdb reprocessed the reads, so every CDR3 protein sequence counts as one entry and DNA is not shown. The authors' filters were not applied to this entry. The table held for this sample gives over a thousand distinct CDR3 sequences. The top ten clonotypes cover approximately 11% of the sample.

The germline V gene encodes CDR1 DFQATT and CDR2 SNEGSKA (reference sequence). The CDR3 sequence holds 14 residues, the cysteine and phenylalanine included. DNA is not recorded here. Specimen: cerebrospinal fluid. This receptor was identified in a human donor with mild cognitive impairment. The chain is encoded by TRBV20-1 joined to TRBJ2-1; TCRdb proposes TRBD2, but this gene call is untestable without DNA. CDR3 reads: CSATPGLASNEQFF.